This TCR beta chain was identified during a study of T cell changes during pregnancy in multiple sclerosis. The CDR3 spans 14 residues. The V gene's germline CDR1 is SGHRS and CDR2 YFSETQ. V lost 0 bases, J lost 7 bases, and 4 bases stayed unmatched. TCRdb keeps only in-frame clones here, not all; method: immunoSEQ multiplex PCR. The data show around 96,000 clones, almost 95% seen once. The chain combines TRBV5-1 with TRBJ2-1; 7 nucleotides agree with TRBD2. This clonotype was obtained from a female donor with multiple sclerosis, enrolled in a pregnancy study. The material sequenced was peripheral blood, taken in the third trimester of pregnancy. This chain's CDR3 is CASSLVGGRNEQFF. In nucleotides, the CDR3 is TGCGCCAGCAGCTTGGTGGGCGGGAGAAATGAGCAGTTCTTC.